Below are 19 T cell receptor beta chains sequenced from a single sample in a study of cytomegalovirus exposure and HLA in healthy donors. Use of 60 Vbeta and 13 Jbeta primers characterized the PCR. The table came from immunoSEQ multiplex PCR; TCRdb's copy has only in-frame clones and leaves some out. In total, the table holds 150,000 to 200,000 clones. The sequenced material came from PBMCs. The receptors were gathered from a man younger than 40 in good health and CMV-seronegative.

The V gene is TRBV4-2, the J gene TRBJ1-4; no clear D gene. V lost 1 base to trimming and J lost 1 base, with 10 bases between them. This CDR3 comprises 16 residues. Germline V lookup: CDR1 LGHNA, CDR2 YNFKEQ. The CDR3 DNA is TGTGCCAGCAGCCAAGCAAACAGTAGAACTAATGAAAAACTGTTTTTT. Amino acids: CASSQANSRTNEKLFF.

The gene calls are TRBV18 and TRBJ2-5, with D perhaps matching TRBD1 (6 bases). The J call is doubtful: the DNA matches TRBJ2-7 better. From germline, CDR1 is KGHSH and CDR2 LQKENI. The CDR3 covers 14 residues. The CDR3 DNA is TGTGCCAGCTCCGCCGGGACAACTTCCTACGAGCAGTACTTC. Translating it yields CASSAGTTSYEQYF.

This chain uses TRBV5-1 with TRBJ2-1; 12 positions match TRBD1. With 1 base clipped from V and 8 bases from J, the junction kept 1 base outside the gene matches. Germline CDR1 SGHRS, CDR2 YFSETQ. The CDR3 contains 14 residues. The CDR3 region is CASSLRDRGHEQFF. CDR3 bases: TGCGCCAGCAGCTTGAGGGACAGGGGGCATGAGCAGTTCTTC.

The chain uses TRBV6-1 and TRBJ2-7, with D maybe TRBD1 (5 bases). CDR3 length equals 13 residues. Per the germline V gene, CDR1 is MNHNS and CDR2 is SASEGT. V lost 8 bases to trimming and J lost 3 bases, with 14 bases between them. Here the CDR3 reads CASESTGRYEQYF. For the CDR3, the DNA is TGTGCCAGCGAATCTACAGGACGCTACGAGCAGTACTTC.

V is TRBV4-2 and J is TRBJ2-3; possibly TRBD2 for D (6 bases). Germline V gene data show CDR1 as LGHNA and CDR2 as YNFKEQ. The V and J ends lost 5 bases and 4 bases respectively, with 13 bases between them. The CDR3 covers 14 residues. The CDR3 bases are TGTGCCAGCAGCGTAGGAGGGCCCGCAGATACGCAGTATTTT. It encodes CASSVGGPADTQYF.

The chain employs TRBV11-2 and TRBJ1-1; no reliable D call. V lost 4 bases and J 5 bases, leaving 14 bases between the germline ends. Looked up from germline, CDR1 is SGHAT and CDR2 is FQNNGV. The CDR3 is made up of 14 amino acids. The CDR3 region has the DNA TGTGCCAGCAGCTCACCTAACGGGTTTACTGAAGCTTTCTTT. Protein product: CASSSPNGFTEAFF.

The rearrangement links TRBV5-1 to TRBJ2-5; 8 bases agree with TRBD1. V trimming: 4 bases; J trimming: 2 bases; junction bases outside the gene matches: 4. This CDR3 contains 14 residues. Looked up from germline, CDR1 is SGHRS and CDR2 is YFSETQ. This CDR3 reads CASSTGQGQETQYF. The CDR3 DNA sequence: TGCGCCAGCAGCACCGGACAGGGACAAGAGACCCAGTACTTC.

The chain employs TRBV19 and TRBJ2-7, with 13 bases fitting TRBD2. CDR1 LNHDA and CDR2 SQIVND come from the germline V gene (reference sequence). The CDR3 length is 18 residues. After removal of 6 bases from V and 2 bases from J, the junction contained 13 bases not matched to a gene. This chain's CDR3 is CASSPLIPLAGGAYEQYF. DNA for the CDR3: TGTGCCAGTAGCCCGTTGATCCCACTAGCGGGAGGGGCCTACGAGCAGTACTTC. The entire variable domain, with the rest obtained from reference TRBV19 and TRBJ2-7, is as follows: DGGITQSPKYLFRKEGQNVTLSCEQNLNHDAMYWYRQDPGQGLRLIYYSQIVNDFQKGDIAEGYSVSREKKESFPLTVTSAQKNPTAFYLCASSPLIPLAGGAYEQYFGPGTRLTVT.

A remark on this clone: The same CDR3 also results from other DNA sequences found in this sample. The chain has TRBV27 and TRBJ2-5, with 8 bases aligning to TRBD2. Losses at the gene ends were 5 bases for V and 2 bases for J; bases not matched to a gene: 13. The length of the CDR3 is 17 residues. The germline gives CDR1 MNHEY, CDR2 SMNVEV (reference sequence). The CDR3 DNA follows: TGTGCCAGCAGTCCCCGGGGAGCGGGAGCCTCACAAGAGACCCAGTACTTC. As protein: CASSPRGAGASQETQYF.

This chain connects TRBV9 to TRBJ2-6, with a tentative D call TRBD1 (5 bases). With 9 bases removed from V and 1 base from J, the gap between germline ends came to 20 bases. CDR1 SGDLS and CDR2 YYNGEE come from the germline V gene. There are 17 residues in the CDR3. The CDR3 DNA sequence: TGTGCCAACCTTCAGGGCGTAATTAATTCTGGGGCCAACGTCCTGACTTTC. As protein: CANLQGVINSGANVLTF.

The rearrangement links TRBV7-8 to TRBJ2-7; 8 nucleotides match TRBD1. CDR3 length: 15 amino acids. Germline CDR1 SGHVS, CDR2 FQNEAQ. V gave up 4 bases and J gave up 3 bases; unmatched junction bases: 8. As DNA, the CDR3 is TGTGCCAGCAGCTCAGGACAGGGAGGTATCTACGAGCAGTACTTC. Protein: CASSSGQGGIYEQYF. The whole variable domain, filled in from reference TRBV7-8 and TRBJ2-7, reads GAGVSQSPRYKVAKRGQDVALRCDPISGHVSLFWYQQALGQGPEFLTYFQNEAQLDKSGLPSDRFFAERPEGSVSTLKIQRTQQEDSAVYLCASSSGQGGIYEQYFGPGTRLTVT.

This chain joins TRBV19 and TRBJ1-2, with 9 positions matching TRBD1. The germline V gene has CDR1 LNHDA and CDR2 SQIVND (reference sequence). Germline trimming cut 0 bases from V and 5 bases from J; bases unmatched to any gene: 4. The CDR3 is 15 residues long. The CDR3 DNA reads as TGTGCCAGTAGTATAGAGGGGACAGGGTTGTATGGCTACACCTTC. Residues: CASSIEGTGLYGYTF.

The chain carries TRBV15 and TRBJ2-7; TRBD2 aligns across 7 bases. The trim removed 0 bases at V and 5 bases at J, leaving 7 bases unmatched. CDR1 and CDR2 from the germline V gene are LNHNV and YYDKDF (reference sequence). The CDR3 totals 15 residues. The CDR3 region has the DNA TGTGCCACCAGCAGAGAGCCTAAGCGGGAAGACGAGCAGTACTTC. This encodes CATSREPKREDEQYF. Supplemented by reference TRBV15 and TRBJ2-7, the full variable domain reads DAMVIQNPRYQVTQFGKPVTLSCSQTLNHNVMYWYQQKSSQAPKLLFHYYDKDFNNEADTPDNFQSRRPNTSFCFLDIRSPGLGDTAMYLCATSREPKREDEQYFGPGTRLTVT.

The rearrangement uses TRBV27 and TRBJ1-3; tentatively, D is TRBD1 (6 bases). The germline V gene has CDR1 MNHEY and CDR2 SMNVEV (reference sequence). Trimming left V 3 bases short and J 0 bases short, with 12 bases between. This CDR3 spans 16 amino acids. The CDR3 protein is CASSFSGTSSGNTIYF. CDR3 sequence (DNA): TGTGCCAGCAGTTTCTCCGGGACAAGCTCTGGAAACACCATATATTTT.

The chain is built from TRBV11-2 and TRBJ2-7; 8 bases are a match to TRBD2. V lost 2 bases and J lost 3; bases outside the gene matches: 9. This CDR3 contains 16 residues. The germline V gene has CDR1 SGHAT and CDR2 FQNNGV. Written as DNA, the CDR3 is TGTGCCAGCAGCTTACTCGGGGCGGGAGGATACTACGAGCAGTACTTC. The encoded protein is CASSLLGAGGYYEQYF.

The chain employs TRBV19 and TRBJ1-5; D is possibly TRBD1 (6 bases). The V gene's germline CDR1 is LNHDA and CDR2 SQIVND (reference sequence). Trimming removed 1 base from V and 2 bases from J, with 15 bases in between. The CDR3 is 17 residues long. The CDR3 DNA reads as TGTGCCAGTAGTATAGGTGCCGGGACACCACGCAATCAGCCCCAGCATTTT. Translating it yields CASSIGAGTPRNQPQHF.

The chain is built from TRBV6-5 and TRBJ1-2; no definite D call. Germline V gives CDR1 MNHEY, CDR2 SVGAGI. The CDR3 extends over 11 amino acids. With 4 bases removed from V and 4 bases from J, the gap between germline ends came to 4 bases. CDR3 loop: CASSSFYGYTF. CDR3 sequence (DNA): TGTGCCAGCAGTTCATTCTATGGCTACACCTTC.

The rearrangement uses TRBV29-1 and TRBJ2-5; 8 nucleotides line up with TRBD1. Germline CDR1 and CDR2: SQVTM and ANQGSEA. V lost 4 bases to trimming and J lost 5 bases; unmatched junction nucleotides: 12. The CDR3 consists of 15 residues. The CDR3 nucleotides read TGCAGCGTTGTAGGGACAGGATCAACTCCGGAGACCCAGTACTTC. Translation: CSVVGTGSTPETQYF.

The genes are TRBV28 and TRBJ2-5, with TRBD2 identical over 11 bases. Unmatched junction bases numbered 6, after V lost 4 bases and J lost 5 bases. Germline values: CDR1 MDHEN, CDR2 SYDVKM. This CDR3 has 15 amino acids. The CDR3 bases are TGTGCCAGCAGTTCACCGGGACTAGCGGACGAGACCCAGTACTTC. This encodes CASSSPGLADETQYF.